A selection of T cell receptor beta chains follows, all from one sample in a study of PD-L1 blockade in urothelial cancer. Some clones are missing from TCRdb's copy, which holds only in-frame ones; the method was immunoSEQ multiplex PCR. The data hold approximately 80,000 clones, with around 80% observed a single time. This specimen was PBMCs, taken around atezolizumab (anti-PD-L1) treatment. The receptors here all came from a man between 65 and 85 years old with urothelial cancer. Each CDR3 is given with its conserved first and last residue. The D gene is left open where the match is weak. Rows give clone size only sometimes, using once, few, many, or a class for an expanded clone.

TRBD1	TRBV7-2	NA	TRBJ2-7	CASSLTGETYEQYF	TGTGCCAGCAGCTTAACAGGGGAAACCTACGAGCAGTACTTC
NA	TRBV29-1	few	TRBJ2-7	CSVGTGFYEQYF	TGCAGCGTTGGAACAGGCTTCTACGAGCAGTACTTC
TRBD2	TRBV12-5	NA	TRBJ2-7	CASAPTVASGRVEQYF	TGTGCTAGTGCCCCAACGGTAGCTAGCGGGAGGGTGGAGCAGTACTTC
TRBD1	TRBV19	NA	TRBJ1-2	CASRRDRGSGYTF	TGTGCCAGTAGAAGGGACAGGGGGTCTGGCTACACCTTC
NA	TRBV5-1	few	TRBJ1-1	CASSPGSSHTEAFF	TGCGCCAGCTCCCCGGGTTCTTCGCACACTGAAGCTTTCTTT
TRBD2	TRBV4-2	NA	TRBJ2-7	CASSQEPPSSGGRPYEQYF	TGTGCCAGCAGCCAAGAACCCCCCTCTTCGGGCGGGAGACCCTACGAGCAGTACTTC
TRBD1	TRBV29-1	NA	TRBJ2-1	CSVALDRAILTYNEQFF	TGCAGCGTAGCCCTAGACAGGGCGATTCTTACCTACAATGAGCAGTTCTTC
TRBD2	TRBV28	NA	TRBJ2-3	CASRPGGQVMSTDTQYF	TGTGCCAGCAGGCCGGGAGGGCAGGTAATGAGCACAGATACGCAGTATTTT
TRBD1	TRBV27	NA	TRBJ1-2	CASSLVQGAAGYTF	TGTGCCAGCAGTTTGGTACAGGGGGCGGCAGGCTACACCTTC
TRBD2	TRBV27	once	TRBJ2-5	CASSPSRTSAQETQYF	TGTGCCAGCAGTCCATCTCGGACTAGCGCACAAGAGACCCAGTACTTC
NA	TRBV19	NA	TRBJ1-4	CASSNVGANEKLFF	TGTGCCAGTAGTAACGTCGGGGCTAATGAAAAACTGTTTTTT
TRBD2	TRBV11-2	NA	TRBJ2-7	CASSLEAGGPYEQYF	TGTGCCAGCAGCTTAGAAGCGGGAGGGCCGTACGAGCAGTACTTC
NA	TRBV29-1	NA	TRBJ2-1	CSAGGTDQFF	TGCAGCGCCGGAGGGACTGATCAGTTCTTC
NA	TRBV5-1	NA	TRBJ2-2	CASSVTGPGELFF	TGCGCCAGCAGCGTAACAGGGCCCGGGGAGCTGTTTTTT
NA	TRBV2	few	TRBJ1-1	CASSGLGVTEAFF	TGTGCCAGCAGTGGATTAGGGGTTACTGAAGCTTTCTTT
TRBD2	TRBV6-1	NA	TRBJ2-1	CASSEVSAGGLYNEQFF	TGTGCCAGCAGTGAAGTTTCGGCGGGGGGGCTCTACAATGAGCAGTTCTTC
TRBD1	TRBV9	NA	TRBJ1-2	CASSVARQGTPYGYTF	TGTGCCAGCAGCGTAGCTCGACAGGGGACCCCCTATGGCTACACCTTC
TRBD1	TRBV5-1	NA	TRBJ1-4	CASRGTGSTNEKLFF	TGCGCCAGCAGGGGGACAGGGTCAACTAATGAAAAACTGTTTTTT
TRBD2	TRBV7-2	NA	TRBJ2-5	CASSITSGQETQYF	TGTGCCAGCAGCATCACTAGCGGCCAAGAGACCCAGTACTTC
TRBD1	TRBV2	NA	TRBJ1-5	CASRGTGVNQPQHF	TGTGCCAGCAGGGGGACAGGGGTCAATCAGCCCCAGCATTTT
TRBD1	TRBV19	NA	TRBJ1-5	CASSIDGDSRAMGNQPQHF	TGTGCCAGTAGTATAGACGGGGACAGTCGAGCGATGGGCAATCAGCCCCAGCATTTT
TRBD2	TRBV28	few	TRBJ2-5	CASSFSSGGRQETQYF	TGTGCCAGCAGTTTCTCTTCGGGGGGGCGACAAGAGACCCAGTACTTC
TRBD1	TRBV25-1	NA	TRBJ1-2	CASRSTGTDYGYTF	TGTGCCAGCAGATCGACAGGGACTGACTATGGCTACACCTTC
NA	TRBV5-4	NA	TRBJ2-7	CASSFNREWEQYF	TGTGCCAGCAGCTTTAACAGGGAATGGGAGCAGTACTTC
NA	TRBV16	NA	TRBJ1-5	CASSPSTGNQPQHF	TGTGCCAGCAGCCCATCTACAGGTAATCAGCCCCAGCATTTT
NA	TRBV7-6	NA	TRBJ2-1	CASSLVRPSSYNEQFF	TGTGCCAGCAGCTTAGTTCGTCCGAGCTCCTACAATGAGCAGTTCTTC
TRBD1	TRBV5-5	NA	TRBJ2-1	CASSLTGSEQFF	TGTGCCAGCAGCCTGACAGGGTCTGAGCAGTTCTTC
TRBD1	TRBV5-6	NA	TRBJ2-7	CASSPGTGWYEQYF	TGTGCCAGCAGCCCGGGGACAGGGTGGTACGAGCAGTACTTC
TRBD2	TRBV28	few	TRBJ2-7	CASSLNGPASGRNEQYF	TGTGCCAGCAGTTTAAATGGTCCGGCTAGCGGGAGGAACGAGCAGTACTTC
NA	TRBV10-3	NA	TRBJ1-5	CAISELGTPGEKPQHF	TGTGCCATCAGTGAGCTTGGGACACCGGGTGAGAAGCCCCAGCATTTT
TRBD2	TRBV11-3	NA	TRBJ2-3	CASSLGLGRALADTQYF	TGTGCCAGCAGCTTAGGTCTCGGGAGGGCCTTAGCAGATACGCAGTATTTT
TRBD2	TRBV7-6	NA	TRBJ2-1	CASSPLAGTDNEQFF	TGTGCCAGCAGCCCACTAGCGGGGACCGACAATGAGCAGTTCTTC
NA	TRBV11-2	NA	TRBJ2-7	CASSLEDGTQQYF	TGTGCCAGCAGCTTAGAAGACGGGACTCAGCAGTACTTC
TRBD1	TRBV4-2	NA	TRBJ2-7	CASSQRTGDYEQYF	TGTGCCAGCAGCCAGCGGACAGGGGACTACGAGCAGTACTTC
TRBD1	TRBV19	NA	TRBJ1-5	CASSFLSAGGSQPQHF	TGTGCCAGTAGCTTCTTGAGCGCAGGGGGGAGTCAGCCCCAGCATTTT
TRBD2	TRBV5-6	few	TRBJ2-1	CASSLFALAGVGEQFF	TGTGCCAGCAGCTTGTTCGCGTTAGCGGGGGTAGGTGAGCAGTTCTTC
TRBD2	TRBV6-5	NA	TRBJ2-2	CASSLTGTSTGELFF	TGTGCCAGCAGTCTTACCGGGACTAGTACCGGGGAGCTGTTTTTT
NA	TRBV19	NA	TRBJ2-1	CASKDRLAGGNEQFF	TGTGCCAGTAAGGATCGCCTAGCAGGCGGCAATGAGCAGTTCTTC
NA	TRBV9	NA	TRBJ2-3	CASSTGTDTQYF	TGTGCCAGCAGCACAGGCACAGATACGCAGTATTTT
TRBD2	TRBV7-2	NA	TRBJ2-7	CASSSLTGGNEQYF	TGTGCCAGCAGCTCTCTGACGGGAGGAAACGAGCAGTACTTC
NA	TRBV5-1	NA	TRBJ2-3	CASSSHGGGTDTQYF	TGCGCCAGCAGCTCGCATGGCGGGGGCACCGATACGCAGTATTTT
TRBD1	TRBV5-4	NA	TRBJ1-1	CASSHTGGMNTEAFF	TGTGCCAGCAGCCACACAGGGGGGATGAACACTGAAGCTTTCTTT
NA	TRBV18	once	TRBJ2-5	CASSAESQETQYF	TGTGCCAGCTCTGCGGAGTCCCAAGAGACCCAGTACTTC
NA	TRBV9	NA	TRBJ2-5	CASSRYQETQYF	TGTGCCAGCAGCCGTTACCAAGAGACCCAGTACTTC
NA	TRBV21-1	NA	TRBJ2-7	CASKTGTVSYEQYF	TGTGCCAGCAAAACCGGGACAGTCTCCTACGAGCAGTACTTC
NA	TRBV10-2	NA	TRBJ2-5	CASSDGGGGETQYF	TGCGCCAGCAGTGATGGAGGGGGCGGGGAGACCCAGTACTTC
NA	TRBV5-5	NA	TRBJ1-1	CASSLTGMNTEAFF	TGTGCCAGCAGCTTGACAGGGATGAACACTGAAGCTTTCTTT
TRBD1	TRBV19	NA	TRBJ2-3	CASSIAAGGTDTQYF	TGTGCCAGTAGTATCGCAGCAGGGGGAACAGATACGCAGTATTTT
NA	TRBV11-3	few	TRBJ2-3	CASSFSRGDTQYF	TGTGCCAGCAGCTTTAGTCGCGGGGATACGCAGTATTTT
TRBD1	TRBV19	NA	TRBJ1-4	CASSIGPGQSDNEKLFF	TGTGCCAGTAGTATCGGTCCGGGACAGTCCGATAATGAAAAACTGTTTTTT
TRBD2	TRBV2	NA	TRBJ2-3	CASSVLAVNTDTQYF	TGTGCCAGCAGTGTACTAGCGGTGAACACAGATACGCAGTATTTT
NA	TRBV13	few	TRBJ1-6	CASSSRRRGGSPLHF	TGTGCCAGCAGCTCCCGCCGAAGGGGTGGATCACCCCTCCACTTT
TRBD1	TRBV7-2	NA	TRBJ1-2	CASSSPPGQGTKNGYTF	TGTGCCAGCAGCTCCCCCCCGGGACAGGGGACAAAAAATGGCTACACCTTC
NA	TRBV5-1	NA	TRBJ2-7	CASSEGGDTGYEQYF	TGCGCCAGCAGCGAGGGTGGGGACACTGGCTACGAGCAGTACTTC
NA	TRBV12-5	NA	TRBJ2-3	CASGLVWGGGTDTQYF	TGTGCTAGTGGTTTGGTATGGGGGGGCGGCACAGATACGCAGTATTTT
NA	TRBV19	few	TRBJ2-7	CASSPQGEASYEQYF	TGTGCCAGTAGTCCCCAGGGTGAGGCCTCCTACGAGCAGTACTTC